This T cell receptor (beta chain) was retrieved from a study of shared clonotypes between healthy human individuals. The study drew its donors from healthy HIV-negative adults without recent acute infections or vaccinations. Subsets obtained from CD4+ cells comprised CD45RA+ naive and CD45RA-negative memory cells. The CDR3 is made up of 16 amino acids. Trimming stripped 0 bases from V and 0 bases from J, with 11 bases between. Germline V CDR1 and CDR2: LNHDA, SQIVND (reference sequence). Sequencing was performed with immunoSEQ multiplex PCR; in TCRdb, only in-frame clones are kept and a portion is missing. Found here are fewer than 1.6 million clones, around 98.5% of them singletons; the top ten hold around 0.38%.

The sample comprised naive CD4+ T cells sorted from blood. The subset is: CD45RA+ positively selected. V usage is TRBV19 and J usage is TRBJ1-1; D remains unclear. This receptor was taken from a man younger than 45 in good health. In DNA form, the CDR3 reads TGTGCCAGTAGTATAGAAAACAGCCGGGTGAACACTGAAGCTTTCTTT. This encodes CASSIENSRVNTEAFF.